The 32 T cell receptor beta chains below come from one sample, sequenced in a study of blood T cells in healthy people across ages. With a J-beta primer mix and a sample-barcoded 5' primer, a second PCR ran 7 to 11 cycles. Each CDR3 protein gets one entry after TCRdb re-called the 5' RACE reads with MiXCR. The sample records hundreds of thousands of distinct CDR3 sequences, over 40% being singletons. The specimen sequenced was blood. These receptors all stem from a man older than 75 in good health.

Ten or more counts support this clonotype. The germline gene is not matched at one end of the junction; a read error may be the cause. The chain uses TRBV5-1 and TRBJ2-3; 7 nucleotides line up with TRBD2. This CDR3 has 15 residues. Germline CDR1 reads SGHRS; CDR2 reads YFSETQ. CDR3 region: CASSLDGGGTDTQYF. For the CDR3, the DNA is TGTGCCAGCAGCTTAGATGGGGGGGGCACAGATACGCAGTATTTT.

The chain couples TRBV30 to TRBJ1-1; possible D gene TRBD1, 5 bases. There are 12 residues in the CDR3. V lost 4 bases and J 4 bases, leaving 10 bases between the germline ends. Looked up from germline, CDR1 is GTSNPN and CDR2 is SVGIG (reference sequence). CDR3 DNA sequence: TGTGCCTGGAAAAGCGGGGGCACTGAAGCTTTCTTT. This encodes CAWKSGGTEAFF.

The CDR3 DNA reads TGTGCCAGCAGCTTACGGCCGGGGACACTAACTAACTATGGCTACACCTTC. The encoded protein is CASSLRPGTLTNYGYTF. The V and J genes are TRBV7-2 and TRBJ1-2; the D gene is possibly TRBD1 (6 bases). V was clipped by 2 bases and J by 0 bases, with 16 bases between them. Germline lookup yields CDR1 SGHTA and CDR2 FQGNSA. There are 17 residues in the CDR3.

This clonotype was counted only a few times. The chain joins TRBV2 to TRBJ1-5; D not certain. Germline values: CDR1 SNHLY, CDR2 FYNNEI. The V end was cut by 6 bases, the J end by 4 bases, with 13 bases between. The CDR3 contains 14 residues. The CDR3 sequence is CASRAAIRNQPQHF. Written as DNA, the CDR3 is TGTGCCAGCAGGGCAGCTATCAGGAATCAGCCCCAGCATTTT.

The chain joins TRBV12-3 or TRBV12-4 to TRBJ2-6; 8 positions match TRBD1. V lost 5 bases to trimming and J lost 5 bases; unmatched junction nucleotides: 11. The CDR3 is made up of 17 amino acids. This CDR3 reads CASSLLPGQGRANVLTF. The DNA of the CDR3 is TGTGCCAGCAGTCTGCTACCCGGACAGGGAAGGGCCAACGTCCTGACTTTC.

This clonotype has ten or more counts. CDR3 sequence: CSVGTGTSSDEQFF. CDR3 sequence (DNA): TGCAGCGTCGGTACCGGGACTAGCTCGGATGAGCAGTTCTTC. The V call is TRBV29-1, the J call TRBJ2-1; 9 bases are a match to TRBD2. CDR1 SQVTM and CDR2 ANQGSEA come from the germline V gene. V was pared by 6 bases and J by 8 bases, with 11 bases of the junction left unmatched. The CDR3 loop spans 14 amino acids.

V is TRBV4-3 and J is TRBJ1-3; D is unclear. This CDR3 comprises 13 residues. The V gene's germline CDR1 is LGHNA and CDR2 YSLEER. Between the trimmed V and J ends, which lost 1 base and 9 bases, there was a span of 10 bases. The CDR3 reads CASSQGQFGTIYF. DNA of the CDR3: TGCGCCAGCAGCCAAGGGCAGTTCGGCACCATATATTTT.

The J gene is TRBJ2-7, the V gene TRBV4-1; D possibly corresponds to TRBD2 (6 bases). V lost 1 base, J lost 1 base, and 14 bases lay in between. The germline V gene has CDR1 MGHRA and CDR2 YSYEKL. This CDR3 is built from 16 residues. The CDR3 here is CASSQVQRADSYEQYF. CDR3 coding DNA: TGCGCCAGCAGCCAAGTCCAGCGGGCTGATTCCTACGAGCAGTACTTC.

This clonotype turned up a few times. V gene TRBV7-2 combines with J gene TRBJ2-7; 8 bases agree with TRBD1. The V gene end was trimmed by 8 bases and the J gene end by 2 bases; junction bases not matched to a gene: 8. Per germline, CDR1 SGHTA and CDR2 FQGNSA. This CDR3 is built from 14 residues. The CDR3 DNA sequence: TGTGCCAGCTTTACCGGGACAGGAGCCTACGAGCAGTACTTC. Its protein product is CASFTGTGAYEQYF.

The rearrangement joins TRBV7-9 to TRBJ2-3; 13 bases are a match to TRBD2. The CDR3 length is 16 residues. The J segment lost 7 bases and the V segment lost 4 bases, leaving 8 bases of the junction unmatched. Germline V gene lookup returns CDR1 SEHNR and CDR2 FQNEAQ (reference sequence). CDR3 protein: CASSSGLAGNLNTQYF. CDR3 coding DNA: TGTGCCAGCAGCTCGGGACTAGCGGGGAACCTAAATACGCAGTATTTT.

The rearrangement joins TRBV7-2 to TRBJ2-5; D is perhaps TRBD2 (7 bases). Trimming pared 5 bases from V and 6 bases from J, leaving 16 bases between. There are 14 residues in the CDR3. CDR1 is SGHTA and CDR2 is FQGNSA in the germline V gene. The CDR3 sequence: CASSPEGGRKTQYF. The CDR3, as DNA: TGTGCCAGCAGCCCCGAGGGGGGGCGAAAGACCCAGTACTTC.

Points on this clonotype: Germline and junction disagree at one end, which may indicate a read error. CDR3 loop: CASNQGTVALAKNIQYF. CDR3 nucleotide sequence: TGCGCCAGCAACCAAGGGACCGTCGCCTTAGCCAAAAACATTCAGTACTTC. The chain is built from TRBV4-1 and TRBJ2-4; either TRBD1 or TRBD2 may fit D (5 bases each). This CDR3 contains 17 residues. From germline, CDR1 is MGHRA and CDR2 YSYEKL.

This clonotype was detected a few times. V gene TRBV3-1 combines with J gene TRBJ1-2, with D hard to call. Germline V gene lookup returns CDR1 LGHDT and CDR2 YNNKEL (reference sequence). Trimming pared 0 bases from V and 0 bases from J, leaving 11 bases between. The CDR3 is made up of 16 amino acids. The CDR3 DNA reads as TGTGCCAGCAGCCAAGAAGGCGGAAGCCCTAACTATGGCTACACCTTC. This gives the protein CASSQEGGSPNYGYTF.

This clonotype showed up just a few times. The rearrangement joins TRBV7-3 to TRBJ2-1, with a weak D call TRBD1 (6 bases). Trimming took off 5 bases at V and 8 bases at J, with 16 bases between the two ends. The CDR3 length is 14 residues. The germline V gene has CDR1 SGHTA and CDR2 FQGTGA. The DNA of the CDR3 is TGTGCCAGCAGCCCCCCAGGGGCGGTGGATGAGCAGTTCTTC. Its protein product is CASSPPGAVDEQFF.

The V and J genes are TRBV12-3 or TRBV12-4 and TRBJ2-5; 7 nucleotides match TRBD1. The CDR3 is 17 amino acids. Unmatched junction bases numbered 13, after V lost 4 bases and J lost 2 bases. The CDR3 protein is CASSSPIVGQHQETQYF. In DNA form, the CDR3 reads TGTGCCAGCAGTTCGCCGATTGTGGGACAGCATCAAGAGACCCAGTACTTC.

The chain uses TRBV20-1 and TRBJ2-7; D gene uncertain. Trimming removed 3 bases from V and 3 bases from J, with 15 bases in between. This CDR3 region has 14 residues. Looked up from germline, CDR1 is DFQATT and CDR2 is SNEGSKA (reference sequence). The chain's CDR3 is CSASSGLLGYEQYF. The CDR3 DNA sequence: TGCAGTGCTAGTTCTGGTCTATTGGGCTACGAGCAGTACTTC.

The rearrangement links TRBV20-1 to TRBJ2-7; D gene unclear. Trimming cost V 5 bases and J 2 bases, with 16 bases left between them. There are 14 residues in the CDR3. Looked up from germline, CDR1 is DFQATT and CDR2 is SNEGSKA (reference sequence). CDR3: CSAVVPGGAYEQYF. The CDR3 nucleotides are TGCAGTGCTGTTGTGCCTGGCGGAGCCTACGAGCAGTACTTC.

The V call is TRBV28, the J call TRBJ2-5, with 7 bases fitting TRBD2. In germline, CDR1 is MDHEN, CDR2 SYDVKM. The length of the CDR3 is 13 residues. Losses at the gene ends were 6 bases for V and 5 bases for J; bases not matched to a gene: 6. The CDR3 is CASSRLATETQYF. The CDR3 region has the DNA TGTGCCAGCAGCCGACTAGCAACGGAGACCCAGTACTTC.

In this sample, this clonotype turned up a few times. This chain uses TRBV7-8 with TRBJ2-1; 8 positions match TRBD2. The J call may be faulty, since TRBJ2-7 better matches the DNA end. This CDR3 spans 15 amino acids. The V gene's germline CDR1 is SGHVS and CDR2 FQNEAQ. CDR3 bases: TGTGCCAGCAGCTACCGGGGGGGCTCCTACAATGAGCAGTACTTC. Protein: CASSYRGGSYNEQYF.

The chain is built from TRBV7-8 and TRBJ2-1; no clear D. Germline V gene sequence: CDR1 SGHVS, CDR2 FQNEAQ. This CDR3 contains 14 residues. Trimming took 6 bases from V and 4 from J, leaving 13 bases between them. CDR3 region: CASSPLLGYNEQFF. DNA for the CDR3: TGTGCCAGCAGTCCTCTCCTGGGATACAATGAGCAGTTCTTC.

This clonotype has just a few counts. This chain links TRBV29-1 with TRBJ2-3; D ambiguous. CDR1 and CDR2 from the germline V gene are SQVTM and ANQGSEA. This CDR3 contains 14 residues. Between the trimmed V and J ends, which lost 8 bases and 4 bases, there was a span of 19 bases. The CDR3 region has the DNA TGCAGCACCCTAGGACGGCCGAGCGCAGATACGCAGTATTTT. It codes for CSTLGRPSADTQYF.

The J gene is TRBJ2-7, the V gene TRBV28; 8 bases are shared with TRBD1. The CDR3 runs to 13 residues. V dropped 8 bases and J dropped 5; count of bases not matched to a gene: 8. CDR1 and CDR2 from the germline V gene are MDHEN and SYDVKM. Here the CDR3 DNA reads TGTGCCAGCGCCCGGGACAGGAGGAACGAGCAGTACTTC. It yields the protein CASARDRRNEQYF.

The rearrangement uses TRBV5-4 and TRBJ2-5; 12 positions agree with TRBD2. V shed 0 bases, J shed 5 bases, and the junction held 2 bases outside the gene matches. The CDR3 extends over 15 amino acids. Germline V CDR1 and CDR2: SGHNT, YYREEE (reference sequence). The CDR3 DNA reads TGTGCCAGCAGCTTGGCTAGCGGGGGGGCTGAGACCCAGTACTTC. This codes for CASSLASGGAETQYF. Full variable domain (remainder filled in from reference TRBV5-4 and TRBJ2-5): ETGVTQSPTHLIKTRGQQVTLRCSSQSGHNTVSWYQQALGQGPQFIFQYYREEENGRGNFPPRFSGLQFPNYSSELNVNALELDDSALYLCASSLASGGAETQYFGPGTRLLVL.

A few counts support this clonotype. The V gene is TRBV5-6, the J gene TRBJ2-6; D perhaps matches TRBD1 (6 bases). CDR3 length equals 18 residues. The V end was cut by 0 bases, the J end by 0 bases, with 13 bases between. CDR1 and CDR2 from the germline V gene are SGHDT and YYEEEE. CDR3 bases: TGTGCCAGCAGCTTGGTGGGGGCTCCGAGCTCTGGGGCCAACGTCCTGACTTTC. Translating it yields CASSLVGAPSSGANVLTF.

This clonotype was observed once. A read error may account for a junction end that differs from germline. The chain employs TRBV20-1 and TRBJ2-4; D is unresolved. Germline V gene sequence: CDR1 DFQATT, CDR2 SNEGSKA (reference sequence). CDR3 length: 15 residues. The CDR3 nucleotides are TGCAGTGCTAGAGATGGCGGATCAGCCAAAAACGTTCAGTACTTC. Translated, it gives CSARDGGSAKNVQYF.

CDR3 sequence (DNA): TGCAGTGCTAGTTGGACTAGCGGGGGGTGGGGAGAGACCCAGTACTTC. Translated: CSASWTSGGWGETQYF. The chain recombines TRBV20-1 with TRBJ2-7; TRBD2 aligns across 14 bases. TRBJ2-5 explains the end of the DNA better; the J call may be wrong. The V gene's germline CDR1 is DFQATT and CDR2 SNEGSKA (reference sequence). The CDR3 spans 16 residues.

This clonotype turned up a few times. V usage is TRBV5-1 and J usage is TRBJ2-5; D might be TRBD2 (6 bases). The V end lost 0 bases, the J end lost 2 bases, and 14 bases lay between the germline ends. The length of the CDR3 is 16 residues. Germline lookup yields CDR1 SGHRS and CDR2 YFSETQ. The CDR3 sequence is CASSLGSVSGQETQYF. The CDR3 nucleotides read TGCGCCAGCAGCTTGGGCTCCGTTAGCGGACAAGAGACCCAGTACTTC.

The V and J genes are TRBV30 and TRBJ1-2; the D gene is possibly TRBD1 (5 bases). Trimming removed 3 bases from V and 8 bases from J, with 16 bases in between. Germline CDR1 GTSNPN, CDR2 SVGIG (reference sequence). This CDR3 has 13 residues. The CDR3 DNA reads TGTGCCTGGAGCCCCACAGGTGCTCAGGGCTACACCTTC. This gives the protein CAWSPTGAQGYTF.

This clonotype was found a few times. The chain employs TRBV6-2 or TRBV6-3 and TRBJ2-7; 10 bases align to TRBD2. The CDR3 is made up of 16 amino acids. The V gene end was trimmed by 2 bases and the J gene end by 3 bases; junction bases not matched to a gene: 7. Germline V gene data show CDR1 as MNHEY and CDR2 as SVGEGT. CDR3 sequence (DNA): TGTGCCAGCAGTTACCCTGAGTTAGCGGGAGGCTACGAGCAGTACTTC. Protein sequence: CASSYPELAGGYEQYF.

In this sample, this clonotype turned up a few times. This chain joins TRBV20-1 and TRBJ2-7; D not resolved. Per the germline V gene, CDR1 is DFQATT and CDR2 is SNEGSKA (reference sequence). V was pared by 0 bases and J by 1 base, with 7 bases between. There are 13 residues in the CDR3. CDR3 protein: CSARDSSSYEQYF. The CDR3 DNA reads as TGCAGTGCTAGAGATTCCAGTTCCTACGAGCAGTACTTC.

This clonotype showed up just a few times. This chain uses TRBV7-2 with TRBJ2-1; D might be TRBD2 (6 bases). This CDR3 is 15 amino acids long. Germline V gene data show CDR1 as SGHTA and CDR2 as FQGNSA. Trimming took off 5 bases at V and 10 bases at J, with 21 bases between the two ends. CDR3 sequence: CASSRPGTPSGEQFF. CDR3 DNA sequence: TGTGCCAGCAGCCGCCCCGGGACTCCTTCCGGAGAGCAGTTCTTC.

The chain is built from TRBV18 and TRBJ2-3; unclear D gene. CDR1 KGHSH and CDR2 LQKENI come from the germline V gene. This CDR3 is 14 amino acids long. The V end was cut by 1 base, the J end by 3 bases, with 8 bases between. CDR3 sequence: CASSPLRSTDTQYF. In DNA form, the CDR3 reads TGTGCCAGCTCACCACTGCGGTCAACAGATACGCAGTATTTT.